These 27 T cell receptor beta chains were all obtained from the same sample, sequenced in a study of radiation and T cells in renal cell carcinoma. Time point reported: blood 4 weeks post-SBRT, at nephrectomy. The treatment was: 15 Gy SBRT to primary tumor, nephrectomy 4 weeks later. The data were produced by immunoSEQ multiplex PCR, yet TCRdb's version contains in-frame clones alone and is incomplete. Found here are approximately 90,000 clones, roughly 80% of them singletons; the top ten hold approximately 9.6%. The sequenced sample was blood, obtained from a patient whose treatment included radiotherapy and nephrectomy. All receptors come from a man in his fifties with renal cell carcinoma.

This clone occurred once. V and J are TRBV28 and TRBJ2-7, with 8 bases fitting TRBD1. Looked up from germline, CDR1 is MDHEN and CDR2 is SYDVKM. The V and J ends lost 6 bases and 7 bases, in that order; junction bases with no gene match: 5. The CDR3 has 12 residues. CDR3 DNA: TGTGCCAGCAGCGGACAGGGTGGGGAGCAGTACTTC. The encoded protein is CASSGQGGEQYF. The full variable domain, rest sourced from reference TRBV28 and TRBJ2-7, is DVKVTQSSRYLVKRTGEKVFLECVQDMDHENMFWYRQDPGLGLRLIYFSYDVKMKEKGDIPEGYSVSREKKERFSLILESASTNQTSMYLCASSGQGGEQYFGPGTRLTVT.

The chain has TRBV27 and TRBJ2-7; 10 bases line up with TRBD2. CDR1 is MNHEY and CDR2 is SMNVEV in the germline V gene (reference sequence). This CDR3 has 14 residues. The J segment lost 4 bases and the V segment lost 5 bases, leaving 5 bases of the junction unmatched. Written as DNA, the CDR3 is TGTGCCAGCAGTCTAGCGGGAGTTGGTTACGAGCAGTACTTC. This codes for CASSLAGVGYEQYF.

The rearrangement joins TRBV28 to TRBJ2-3; 7 bases are shared with TRBD2. Looked up from germline, CDR1 is MDHEN and CDR2 is SYDVKM. The CDR3 is 15 residues long. J lost 2 bases, V lost 7 bases, and 9 bases had no gene match. The CDR3 region is CASNHLAADTDTQYF. CDR3 bases: TGTGCCAGCAACCACCTAGCGGCCGACACAGATACGCAGTATTTT.

The genes are TRBV7-2 and TRBJ2-1, with D perhaps matching TRBD1 (6 bases). The germline V gene has CDR1 SGHTA and CDR2 FQGNSA. This CDR3 region has 16 residues. V lost 4 bases to trimming and J lost 7 bases, with 20 bases between them. CDR3 sequence (DNA): TGTGCCAGCAGCTCTCACTCCGGGACACGGGTGAATGAGCAGTTCTTC. It specifies CASSSHSGTRVNEQFF.

This chain uses TRBV15 with TRBJ1-5; D unclear. CDR1 is LNHNV and CDR2 is YYDKDF in the germline V gene (reference sequence). Trimming took 0 bases from V and 4 from J, leaving 10 bases between them. The CDR3 sequence is 15 residues long. The CDR3 coding sequence is TGTGCCACCAGCAGAGATCCACGGTTGAATCAGCCCCAGCATTTT. Residues: CATSRDPRLNQPQHF. The full variable domain, completed using reference TRBV15 and TRBJ1-5, is DAMVIQNPRYQVTQFGKPVTLSCSQTLNHNVMYWYQQKSSQAPKLLFHYYDKDFNNEADTPDNFQSRRPNTSFCFLDIRSPGLGDTAMYLCATSRDPRLNQPQHFGDGTRLSIL.

The rearrangement uses TRBV6-1 and TRBJ1-1; 8 bases align to TRBD1. Per the germline V gene, CDR1 is MNHNS and CDR2 is SASEGT. V lost 3 bases, J lost 8 bases, and 20 bases stayed unmatched. The CDR3 sequence is 18 residues long. The CDR3 DNA is TGTGCCAGCAGTGACCTGACAGGGGCTGTGCCCGCCCAGGAAGAAGCTTTCTTT. Translated: CASSDLTGAVPAQEEAFF.

This clone was seen only a few times. This rearrangement joins TRBV19 to TRBJ1-1; D uncertain. Trimming took 8 bases from V and 2 from J, leaving 6 bases between them. The CDR3 runs 11 residues. The germline V gene encodes CDR1 LNHDA and CDR2 SQIVND (reference sequence). CDR3 bases: TGTGCCAGTTCAAAAAACACTGAAGCTTTCTTT. Its protein is CASSKNTEAFF.

This chain links TRBV12-5 with TRBJ1-1; D is uncertain. CDR1 LGHNT and CDR2 FRNRAP come from the germline V gene. The CDR3 consists of 13 residues. Trimming stripped 4 bases from V and 1 base from J, with 7 bases between. The CDR3 sequence: CASGSPANTEAFF. The CDR3 DNA reads as TGTGCTAGTGGTTCACCGGCGAACACTGAAGCTTTCTTT. Drawing the rest from reference TRBV12-5 and TRBJ1-1, the complete variable domain is DARVTQTPRHKVTEMGQEVTMRCQPILGHNTVFWYRQTMMQGLELLAYFRNRAPLDDSGMPKDRFSAEMPDATLATLKIQPSEPRDSAVYFCASGSPANTEAFFGQGTRLTVV.

This clone was detected only once. The J gene is TRBJ2-7, the V gene TRBV2; 7 bases fit TRBD2. The CDR3 runs 14 residues. V dropped 5 bases and J dropped 5; count of bases not matched to a gene: 9. Germline CDR1 SNHLY, CDR2 FYNNEI. CDR3 in amino acids: CASSYGGTTNEQYF. The CDR3 bases are TGTGCCAGCAGTTATGGGGGGACTACTAACGAGCAGTACTTC.

The V gene is TRBV6-5, the J gene TRBJ1-2; D is perhaps TRBD1 (5 bases). CDR3 length: 13 amino acids. Germline-derived CDR1 and CDR2 are MNHEY and SVGAGI. Deletions cut 0 bases from V and 7 bases from J, with 9 bases between. DNA of the CDR3: TGTGCCAGCAGTTACTCGGGACTTCTTGGCTACACCTTC. It yields the protein CASSYSGLLGYTF.

The chain links TRBV19 to TRBJ2-5; D is undetermined. V gave up 4 bases and J gave up 4 bases, with 10 bases separating them. The V gene's germline CDR1 is LNHDA and CDR2 SQIVND (reference sequence). CDR3 size: 13 residues. CDR3 region: CASSTTRLETQYF. In DNA form, the CDR3 reads TGTGCCAGTAGTACAACCAGACTAGAGACCCAGTACTTC.

This chain connects TRBV7-9 to TRBJ1-2; 11 positions match TRBD1. Losses at the gene ends were 4 bases for V and 4 bases for J; bases not matched to a gene: 11. The CDR3 covers 17 residues. Germline V lookup: CDR1 SEHNR, CDR2 FQNEAQ (reference sequence). The CDR3 DNA sequence: TGTGCCAGCAGCTCCACCTCCGGGACAGGGGGTTCCTATGGCTACACCTTC. Amino acids: CASSSTSGTGGSYGYTF.

This clone was observed a handful of times. This rearrangement joins TRBV2 to TRBJ2-5; unclear D gene. The CDR3 contains 13 residues. The germline CDR1 and CDR2 sequences are SNHLY and FYNNEI. V lost 7 bases and J 0 bases, leaving 9 bases between the germline ends. Here the CDR3 DNA reads TGTGCCAGCAATTTTGACTACCAAGAGACCCAGTACTTC. It encodes CASNFDYQETQYF.

The chain is built from TRBV9 and TRBJ1-2; TRBD1 might be the D (5 bases). The CDR3 runs to 13 residues. In germline, CDR1 is SGDLS, CDR2 YYNGEE. The CDR3 nucleotides read TGTGCTTCGCGCGGGACGCTCAACTATGGCTACACCTTC. This translates into CASRGTLNYGYTF.

The genes are TRBV28 and TRBJ1-1; unclear D gene. Trimming took off 9 bases at V and 0 bases at J, with 8 bases between the two ends. Germline V gives CDR1 MDHEN, CDR2 SYDVKM. The CDR3 spans 12 residues. The DNA of the CDR3 is TGTGCCAGTCAGAGCATGAACACTGAAGCTTTCTTT. Translated, it gives CASQSMNTEAFF.

The chain recombines TRBV9 with TRBJ2-1; no reliable D call. The germline CDR1 and CDR2 sequences are SGDLS and YYNGEE. Trimming pared 6 bases from V and 2 bases from J, leaving 15 bases between. The CDR3 spans 15 residues. CDR3 loop: CASTTSATPYNEQFF. As DNA, the CDR3 is TGTGCCAGCACCACGAGTGCGACCCCCTACAATGAGCAGTTCTTC.

This chain links TRBV7-6 with TRBJ2-7, with D possibly TRBD1 on 6 matching bases. Trimming removed 2 bases at V and 6 bases at J, with 17 bases between. The CDR3 has 15 residues. CDR1 and CDR2 from the germline V gene are SGHVS and FNYEAQ. The CDR3 spells CASSLFGQQLVEQYF. The CDR3 region has the DNA TGTGCCAGCAGCTTATTCGGACAGCAATTGGTCGAGCAGTACTTC.

This clone was detected only a few times. V gene TRBV5-1 combines with J gene TRBJ1-6; maybe TRBD1 (5 bases). The CDR3 is 15 amino acids. The germline V gene has CDR1 SGHRS and CDR2 YFSETQ. Trimming stripped 0 bases from V and 8 bases from J, with 12 bases between. The CDR3 region is CASSLDGGAHSPLHF. CDR3 in DNA: TGCGCCAGCAGCTTGGATGGAGGGGCGCATTCACCCCTCCACTTT.

This clone was counted a single time. This sequence joins TRBV4-1 and TRBJ1-2; 10 bases line up with TRBD1. V was clipped by 1 base and J by 4 bases; unmatched bases: 6. The CDR3 has 16 amino acids. Germline V gene sequence: CDR1 MGHRA, CDR2 YSYEKL. DNA for the CDR3: TGCGCCAGCAGCCAAGTTCCGGGACAGGGGTCCTATGGCTACACCTTC. It yields the protein CASSQVPGQGSYGYTF.

This chain links TRBV7-6 with TRBJ1-4; D remains unclear. V lost 1 base and J 4 bases, leaving 7 bases between the germline ends. This CDR3 contains 14 residues. CDR1 and CDR2 from the germline V gene are SGHVS and FNYEAQ. Here the CDR3 reads CASSLGTINEKLFF. CDR3 nucleotide sequence: TGTGCCAGCAGCTTAGGGACCATTAATGAAAAACTGTTTTTT.

J is TRBJ1-6 and V is TRBV9; TRBD1 matches 9 bases. The junction had 3 bases not matched to a gene; V was cut back by 3 bases and J by 8 bases. The CDR3 has 14 residues. In germline, CDR1 is SGDLS, CDR2 YYNGEE. This CDR3 reads CASSDGQGYSPLHF. The DNA of the CDR3 is TGTGCCAGCAGCGACGGACAGGGGTATTCACCCCTCCACTTT. Full variable domain (rest looked up from reference TRBV9 and TRBJ1-6): DSGVTQTPKHLITATGQRVTLRCSPRSGDLSVYWYQQSLDQGLQFLIQYYNGEERAKGNILERFSAQQFPDLHSELNLSSLELGDSALYFCASSDGQGYSPLHFGNGTRLTVT.

The CDR3 is CASSYQAGSFNEQFF. The CDR3 nucleotides read TGTGCCAGCAGTTATCAAGCGGGCAGCTTCAATGAGCAGTTCTTC. The chain recombines TRBV6-5 with TRBJ2-1, with D maybe TRBD2 (6 bases). Between the trimmed V and J ends, which lost 3 bases and 6 bases, there was a span of 15 bases. Germline V lookup: CDR1 MNHEY, CDR2 SVGAGI. This CDR3 comprises 15 residues.

The gene calls are TRBV27 and TRBJ2-2; 8 bases line up with TRBD1. CDR3 length equals 20 residues. V trimming: 9 bases; J trimming: 1 base; junction bases outside the gene matches: 22. Germline values: CDR1 MNHEY, CDR2 SMNVEV (reference sequence). The CDR3 loop is CASQGLRTGRRRENTGELFF. For the CDR3, the DNA is TGTGCCAGTCAGGGACTTAGGACAGGGCGGAGACGGGAGAACACCGGGGAGCTGTTTTTT.

The rearrangement joins TRBV29-1 to TRBJ2-3; D unresolved. The CDR3 sequence is 17 residues long. Germline CDR1 and CDR2: SQVTM and ANQGSEA. V was trimmed by 0 bases and J by 0 bases, leaving 16 bases between them. In DNA, the CDR3 is TGCAGCGTTGAAGATCGTCGTTCGCCGACTAGCACAGATACGCAGTATTTT. This translates into CSVEDRRSPTSTDTQYF.

The CDR3 bases are TGTGCCTGGAGCTCACAGGAAAACACTGAAGCTTTCTTT. It yields the protein CAWSSQENTEAFF. The chain recombines TRBV30 with TRBJ1-1; D possibly corresponds to TRBD1 (5 bases). CDR1 and CDR2 (germline): GTSNPN, SVGIG (reference sequence). The CDR3 has 13 amino acids. The V and J ends lost 3 bases and 2 bases respectively, with 10 bases between them. Full variable domain (rest looked up from reference TRBV30 and TRBJ1-1): SQTIHQWPATLVQPVGSPLSLECTVEGTSNPNLYWYRQAAGRGLQLLFYSVGIGQISSEVPQNLSASRPQDRQFILSSKKLLLSDSGFYLCAWSSQENTEAFFGQGTRLTVV.

V gene TRBV14 combines with J gene TRBJ1-3, with D unresolved. CDR3 length equals 11 residues. Trimming cost V 4 bases and J 4 bases, with 2 bases left between them. Germline CDR1 is SGHDN and CDR2 is FVKESK. CDR3 DNA sequence: TGTGCCAGCAGCCCGGGAAACACCATATATTTT. Residues: CASSPGNTIYF.

This chain joins TRBV5-4 and TRBJ2-5, with D perhaps matching TRBD1 (6 bases). Trimming took off 7 bases at V and 5 bases at J, with 24 bases between the two ends. Germline V gives CDR1 SGHNT, CDR2 YYREEE (reference sequence). The CDR3 is 16 amino acids. CDR3 nucleotide sequence: TGTGCCAGCCAACAGGGTAAATCCCTTCTAGGCGAGACCCAGTACTTC. It translates to CASQQGKSLLGETQYF.